This T cell receptor (beta chain) was obtained from a study of shared clonotypes between healthy human individuals. Naive CD8 isolation took CD45RO-negative cells positively selected for CCR7 and excluded terminally differentiated effector memory CD45RA+ cells. Assay: immunoSEQ multiplex PCR; the TCRdb copy retains only in-frame clones and omits some. The sample lists a few million clones, approximately 92% seen once, with approximately 1.7% in the top ten. Germline V gene data show CDR1 as SEHNR and CDR2 as FQNEAQ (reference sequence). Trimming took off 1 base at V and 12 bases at J, with 11 bases between the two ends. This CDR3 spans 12 amino acids.

The sequence derives from a man between 18 and 29 years old in good health. Some clones in this sample may be carry-over from other donors' samples. This sequence joins TRBV7-9 and TRBJ2-3; D call uncertain. The sample consisted of naive CD8+ T cells from PBMCs. CDR3 region: CASSLVSGVQYF. DNA of the CDR3: TGTGCCAGCAGCTTAGTATCAGGAGTTCAGTATTTT. The full variable domain, rest sourced from reference TRBV7-9 and TRBJ2-3, is DTGVSQNPRHKITKRGQNVTFRCDPISEHNRLYWYRQTLGQGPEFLTYFQNEAQLEKSRLLSDRFSAERPKGSFSTLEIQRTEQGDSAMYLCASSLVSGVQYFGPGTRLTVL.